This TCR beta chain was recorded in a study of cytomegalovirus exposure and HLA in healthy donors. Those who donated were healthy bone marrow donors. This PCR relied on a set of 60 Vbeta primers and 13 Jbeta primers. Using immunoSEQ multiplex PCR, the repertoire was profiled, and TCRdb retains in-frame clones only, with some absent. Counted here are over 250,000 clones, 80% to 90% occurring once; the ten biggest clones make up 4%. The study, taken as a whole, reports: Donors were assumed by presence/absence analyses to have roughly uniform sequencing depth. Rare TCR sequences dominated, though some public TCRs recurred in many donors. Researchers catalogued some 160 TCR beta chains as cytomegalovirus-associated.

Trimming removed 3 bases from V and 3 bases from J, with 12 bases in between. From germline, CDR1 is SGHAT and CDR2 FQNNGV. The CDR3 extends over 14 amino acids. Of note for this clone: As yet, its antigen is unknown.

What was sequenced was PBMCs. V is TRBV11-2 and J is TRBJ2-7; D may be TRBD2 (5 bases). This clonotype was sampled from a man between 40 and 49 years old in good health and CMV-seropositive. The CDR3 DNA reads TGTGCCAGCAGCTTTGGCGGGTCGGTCTACGAGCAGTACTTC. Translation gives CASSFGGSVYEQYF.